Sequencing of this T cell receptor (beta chain) was carried out in a study of T cell repertoires in cytomegalovirus infection. TCRdb itself ran the reads through MiXCR, one entry per CDR3 protein. The sample holds hundreds of thousands of distinct CDR3 sequences, around a third seen once. Study-level results: Across the ex vivo response, the dominant clonotypes were HLA-C-restricted CMV-specific TCR beta clonotypes.

This clonotype has a handful of counts. Its target is unknown. Here the sequenced sample was cultured PBMCs, taken from culture after CMV antigen stimulation. This TCR derives from a human donor in good health (CMV status not recorded). Some clones in this sample may be carry-over from other donors' samples.

The DNA of the CDR3 is TGTGCCAGCAGTTGGGGGGGTCAAGAGACCCAGTACTTC. It is translated as CASSWGGQETQYF. The rearrangement links TRBV6-2 or TRBV6-3 to TRBJ2-5; 7 nucleotides line up with TRBD2. CDR3 length: 13 amino acids. The ends lost 4 bases at V and 2 bases at J; junction bases unmatched: 1. Germline V gives CDR1 MNHEY, CDR2 SVGEGT.